This paragraph covers one TCR beta chain sequence. Its antigen is not identified. This record belongs to a study of cytomegalovirus exposure and HLA in healthy donors. Study-level points and caveats: Among donors in an Asian-associated ancestry cluster, a later analysis reportedly found fewer N-insertions than the roughly 700-donor mean.

The CDR3 sequence is 14 residues long. Looked up from germline, CDR1 is SGHTA and CDR2 is FQGNSA. Trimming pared 5 bases from V and 2 bases from J, leaving 11 bases between. PCR amplification relied on 60 Vbeta primers (plus 13 Jbeta primers). Assay: immunoSEQ multiplex PCR; the TCRdb copy retains only in-frame clones and omits some. The sample contains about 120,000 clones, roughly 70% of which appear only once. The rearrangement joins TRBV7-2 to TRBJ2-3; possible D gene TRBD2, 5 bases. Sequenced input: PBMCs. The sequence came from a woman in her thirties in good health and CMV-seronegative. In nucleotides, the CDR3 is TGTGCCAGCAGCGCGGAACTAGTCACAGATACGCAGTATTTT. It translates to CASSAELVTDTQYF.